This record covers a single T cell receptor (beta chain). Libraries were prepared by immunoSEQ multiplex PCR; TCRdb keeps only in-frame clonotypes and omits some of them. The sample records over 75,000 clones, 85% to 95% being singletons. The data are from a study of blood T cell repertoires in COVID-19. About the research overall: T cells, B-cell-depleted T cells, or PBMCs provided the cDNA or gDNA that served as material.

From germline, CDR1 is SGHTA and CDR2 FQGNSA. The CDR3 length is 15 residues. With 5 bases clipped from V and 0 bases from J, the junction kept 4 bases outside the gene matches. Sequenced: peripheral blood. The genes are TRBV7-2 and TRBJ1-1, with TRBD1 matching 9 bases. This receptor was taken from a human donor with active COVID-19. The donor label of this sample is uncertain. CDR3 loop: CASSEDRGMNTEAFF. CDR3 DNA: TGTGCCAGCAGCGAGGACAGGGGTATGAACACTGAAGCTTTCTTT.